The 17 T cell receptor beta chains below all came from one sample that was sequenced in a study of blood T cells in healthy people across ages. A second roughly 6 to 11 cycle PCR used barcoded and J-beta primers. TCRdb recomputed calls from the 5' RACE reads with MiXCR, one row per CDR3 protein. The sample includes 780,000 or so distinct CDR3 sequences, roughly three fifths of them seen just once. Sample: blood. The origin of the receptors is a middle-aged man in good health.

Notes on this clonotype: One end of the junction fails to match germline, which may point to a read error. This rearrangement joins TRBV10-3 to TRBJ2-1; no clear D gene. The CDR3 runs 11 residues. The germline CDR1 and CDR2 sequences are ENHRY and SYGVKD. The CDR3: CASSEQWEQFF. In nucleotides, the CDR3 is TGTGCCAGCAGTGAGCAATGGGAGCAGTTCTTC.

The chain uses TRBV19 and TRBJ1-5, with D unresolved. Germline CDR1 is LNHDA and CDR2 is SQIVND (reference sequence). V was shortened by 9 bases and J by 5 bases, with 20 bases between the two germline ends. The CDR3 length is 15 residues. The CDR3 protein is CASPLRGRLHQPQHF. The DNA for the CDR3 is TGTGCCAGCCCCCTACGTGGACGTTTACATCAGCCCCAGCATTTT.

This chain's CDR3 is CSVEGTSTTEAFF. CDR3 coding DNA: TGCAGCGTTGAAGGCACCTCAACCACTGAAGCTTTCTTT. J is TRBJ1-1 and V is TRBV29-1; D is uncertain. The CDR3 contains 13 residues. Germline V gene sequence: CDR1 SQVTM, CDR2 ANQGSEA. V was cut by 1 base and J by 4 bases, with 10 bases left in between.

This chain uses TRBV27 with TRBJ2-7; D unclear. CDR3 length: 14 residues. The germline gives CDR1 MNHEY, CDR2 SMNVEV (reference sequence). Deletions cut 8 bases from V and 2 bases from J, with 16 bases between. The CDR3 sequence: CASSVKGPAYEQYF. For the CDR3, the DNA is TGTGCCAGCTCAGTAAAGGGTCCCGCCTACGAGCAGTACTTC.

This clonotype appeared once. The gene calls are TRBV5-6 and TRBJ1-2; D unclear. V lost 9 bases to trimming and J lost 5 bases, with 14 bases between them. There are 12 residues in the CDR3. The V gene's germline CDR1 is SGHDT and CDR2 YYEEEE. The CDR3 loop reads CATAGRWYGYTF. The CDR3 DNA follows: TGTGCCACCGCCGGCAGGTGGTATGGCTACACCTTC.

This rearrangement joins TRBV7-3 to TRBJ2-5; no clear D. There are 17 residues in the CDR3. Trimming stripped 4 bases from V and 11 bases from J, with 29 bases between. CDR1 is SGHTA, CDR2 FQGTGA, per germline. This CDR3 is CASSYGRLGRSYNEQYF. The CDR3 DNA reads TGTGCCAGCAGCTACGGCAGGCTCGGACGGTCCTACAATGAGCAGTACTTC.

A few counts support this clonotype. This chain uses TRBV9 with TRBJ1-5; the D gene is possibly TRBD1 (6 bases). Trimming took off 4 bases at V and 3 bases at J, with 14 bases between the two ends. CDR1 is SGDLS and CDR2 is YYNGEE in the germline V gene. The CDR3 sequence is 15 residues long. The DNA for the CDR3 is TGTGCCAGCAGCCCAGAGGGGGGGATCAATCAGCCCCAGCATTTT. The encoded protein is CASSPEGGINQPQHF.

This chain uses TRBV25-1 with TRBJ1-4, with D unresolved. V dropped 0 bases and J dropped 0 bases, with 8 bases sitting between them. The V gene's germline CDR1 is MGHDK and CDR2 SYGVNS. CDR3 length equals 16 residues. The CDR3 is CASSEYGRATNEKLFF. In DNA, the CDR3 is TGTGCCAGCAGTGAATATGGCCGGGCAACTAATGAAAAACTGTTTTTT.

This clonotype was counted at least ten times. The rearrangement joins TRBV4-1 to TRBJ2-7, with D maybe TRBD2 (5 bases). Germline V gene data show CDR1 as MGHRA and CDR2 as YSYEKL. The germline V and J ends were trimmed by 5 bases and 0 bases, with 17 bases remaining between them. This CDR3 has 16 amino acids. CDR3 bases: TGCGCCAGCAGCGGTAGGGAAGCGGCAAGCTCCTACGAGCAGTACTTC. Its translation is CASSGREAASSYEQYF.

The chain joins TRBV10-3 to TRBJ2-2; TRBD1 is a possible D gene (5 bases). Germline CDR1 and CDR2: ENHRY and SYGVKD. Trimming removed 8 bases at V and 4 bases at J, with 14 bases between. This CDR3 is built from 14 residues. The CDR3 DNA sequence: TGTGCCATCGGGGCAGGGCCTGGCACCGGGGAGCTGTTTTTT. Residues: CAIGAGPGTGELFF.

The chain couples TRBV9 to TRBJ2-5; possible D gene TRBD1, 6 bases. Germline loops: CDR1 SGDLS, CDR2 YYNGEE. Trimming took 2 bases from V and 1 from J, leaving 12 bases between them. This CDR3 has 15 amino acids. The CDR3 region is CASSVPQGIQETQYF. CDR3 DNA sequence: TGTGCCAGCAGCGTCCCCCAGGGGATCCAAGAGACCCAGTACTTC.

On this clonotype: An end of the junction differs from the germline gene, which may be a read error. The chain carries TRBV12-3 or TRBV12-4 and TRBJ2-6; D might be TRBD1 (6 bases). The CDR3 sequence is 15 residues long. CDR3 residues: CASSLRGGGTNVLTF. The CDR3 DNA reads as TGTGCCAGCAGTCTCAGGGGTGGTGGGACCAACGTCCTGACTTTC.

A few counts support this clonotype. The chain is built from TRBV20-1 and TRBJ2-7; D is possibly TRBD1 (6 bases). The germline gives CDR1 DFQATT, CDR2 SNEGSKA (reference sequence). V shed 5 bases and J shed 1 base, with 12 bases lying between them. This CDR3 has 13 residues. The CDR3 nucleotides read TGCAGTGCTCTTACGGACAGTTCCTACGAGCAGTACTTC. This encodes CSALTDSSYEQYF.

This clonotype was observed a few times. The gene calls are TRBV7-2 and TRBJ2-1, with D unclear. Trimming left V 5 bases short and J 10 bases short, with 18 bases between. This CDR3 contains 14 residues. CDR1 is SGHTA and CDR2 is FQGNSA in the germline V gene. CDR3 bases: TGTGCCAGCAGCCGTACCCCGACGGCCGCCGAGCAGTTCTTC. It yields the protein CASSRTPTAAEQFF. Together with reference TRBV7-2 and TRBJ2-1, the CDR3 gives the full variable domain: GAGVSQSPSNKVTEKGKDVELRCDPISGHTALYWYRQSLGQGLEFLIYFQGNSAPDKSGLPSDRFSAERTGGSVSTLTIQRTQQEDSAVYLCASSRTPTAAEQFFGPGTRLTVL.

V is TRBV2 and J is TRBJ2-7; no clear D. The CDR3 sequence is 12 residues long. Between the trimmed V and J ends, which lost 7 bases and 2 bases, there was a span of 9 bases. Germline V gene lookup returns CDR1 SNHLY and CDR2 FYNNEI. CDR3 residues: CASNGAPYEQYF. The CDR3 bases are TGTGCCAGCAATGGAGCCCCCTACGAGCAGTACTTC.

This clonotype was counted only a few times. CDR3 nucleotides: TGCGCCAGCAGCTTGGAACCAGGGAGAGACACTGAAGCTTTCTTT. Protein product: CASSLEPGRDTEAFF. This chain joins TRBV5-1 and TRBJ1-1; a weak D match, TRBD1 (5 bases). Germline loops: CDR1 SGHRS, CDR2 YFSETQ. V was cut by 0 bases and J by 3 bases, with 12 bases left in between. This CDR3 is built from 15 residues.

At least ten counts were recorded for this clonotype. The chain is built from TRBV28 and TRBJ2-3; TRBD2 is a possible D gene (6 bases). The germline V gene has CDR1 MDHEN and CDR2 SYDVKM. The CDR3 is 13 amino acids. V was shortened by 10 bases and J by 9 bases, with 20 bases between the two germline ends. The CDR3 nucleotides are TGTGCCACCCACCTTACCATAGCGGCAACGCAGTATTTT. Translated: CATHLTIAATQYF. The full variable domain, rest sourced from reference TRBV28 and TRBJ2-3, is DVKVTQSSRYLVKRTGEKVFLECVQDMDHENMFWYRQDPGLGLRLIYFSYDVKMKEKGDIPEGYSVSREKKERFSLILESASTNQTSMYLCATHLTIAATQYFGPGTRLTVL.